This TCR beta chain was recorded in a study of blood T cell repertoires in COVID-19. For the study at large: PBMCs, B-cell-depleted T cells, or T cells provided the cDNA or gDNA that made up the material.

Trimming pared 5 bases from V and 8 bases from J, leaving 18 bases between. This CDR3 region has 14 residues. CDR1 is SGHTA and CDR2 is FQGNSA in the germline V gene. The repertoire was sequenced with immunoSEQ multiplex PCR; TCRdb's copy has only in-frame clones and lacks some. The top ten clones hold roughly 27% of a sample with roughly 75,000 clones, roughly four fifths of them seen once. The chain employs TRBV7-2 and TRBJ1-1; D is unclear. The receptor comes from a man aged 65 to 79 with acute or convalescent COVID-19. The sample was peripheral blood. The chain's CDR3 is CASSTRSNLGEAFF. As DNA, the CDR3 is TGTGCCAGCAGCACCCGGTCTAACCTAGGCGAAGCTTTCTTT.